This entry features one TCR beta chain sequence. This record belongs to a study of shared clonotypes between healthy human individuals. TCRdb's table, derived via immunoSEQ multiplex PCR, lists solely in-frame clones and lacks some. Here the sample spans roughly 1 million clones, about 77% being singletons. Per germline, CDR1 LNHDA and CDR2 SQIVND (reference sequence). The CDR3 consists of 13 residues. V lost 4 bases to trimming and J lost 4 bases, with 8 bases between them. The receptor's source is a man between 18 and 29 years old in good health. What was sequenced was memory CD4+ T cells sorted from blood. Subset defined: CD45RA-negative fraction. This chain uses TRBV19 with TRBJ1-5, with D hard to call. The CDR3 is CASSNGENQPQHF. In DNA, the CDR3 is TGTGCCAGTAGTAATGGTGAGAATCAGCCCCAGCATTTT. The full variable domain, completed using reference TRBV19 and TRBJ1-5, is DGGITQSPKYLFRKEGQNVTLSCEQNLNHDAMYWYRQDPGQGLRLIYYSQIVNDFQKGDIAEGYSVSREKKESFPLTVTSAQKNPTAFYLCASSNGENQPQHFGDGTRLSIL.